Following are 17 T cell receptor beta chains from one sample sequenced in a study of shared clonotypes between healthy human individuals. Clones were read by immunoSEQ multiplex PCR, and TCRdb kept only the in-frame ones, dropping some. The table includes 2 million or so clones, approximately 95% detected once. The sequenced sample consisted of naive CD4+ T cells sorted from blood. Subset described: CD45RA+ positively selected. Receptors were obtained from a man aged 18-30 years in good health.

This chain links TRBV11-3 with TRBJ2-3; perhaps TRBD1 as D (6 bases). The CDR3 sequence is 12 residues long. V lost 5 bases and J lost 6, with 9 bases in between. CDR1 is SGHNT, CDR2 YENEEA, per germline. The CDR3 region is CASSAGVDTQYF. The CDR3 nucleotides are TGTGCCAGCAGCGCAGGGGTGGATACGCAGTATTTT.

This clone was counted once. The sample has other DNA sequences that encode this CDR3 too. The V and J genes are TRBV2 and TRBJ2-7; no clear D. Trimming cost V 5 bases and J 4 bases, with 6 bases left between them. Per germline, CDR1 SNHLY and CDR2 FYNNEI. This CDR3 has 11 residues. The CDR3 loop reads CASSQTYEQYF. DNA for the CDR3: TGTGCCAGCAGTCAGACGTACGAGCAGTACTTC.

This clone was recorded a few times. The chain employs TRBV15 and TRBJ1-1; D unclear. V was shortened by 1 base and J by 1 base, with 4 bases between the two germline ends. Germline V lookup: CDR1 LNHNV, CDR2 YYDKDF (reference sequence). The CDR3 extends over 13 amino acids. The CDR3 reads CATSRGGNTEAFF. In DNA form, the CDR3 reads TGTGCCACCAGCAGAGGCGGGAACACTGAAGCTTTCTTT.

The V and J genes are TRBV2 and TRBJ1-4; no definite D call. Germline loops: CDR1 SNHLY, CDR2 FYNNEI. The CDR3 covers 12 residues. Trimming left V 7 bases short and J 6 bases short, with 9 bases between. The CDR3, as DNA: TGTGCCAGCATTCCGGGCGATGAAAAACTGTTTTTT. As protein: CASIPGDEKLFF.

V and J are TRBV6-5 and TRBJ2-2; 9 nucleotides line up with TRBD1. The germline V gene encodes CDR1 MNHEY and CDR2 SVGAGI. The CDR3 loop spans 14 amino acids. The V gene end was trimmed by 4 bases and the J gene end by 5 bases; junction bases not matched to a gene: 2. CDR3 loop: CASSSTGGTGELFF. The CDR3 DNA reads TGTGCCAGCAGTTCGACAGGGGGGACCGGGGAGCTGTTTTTT.

Concerning this clone: The junction departs from germline at one end; a sequencing error may be responsible. V is TRBV9 and J is TRBJ2-7, with TRBD1 matching 7 bases. Germline V gene lookup returns CDR1 SGDLS and CDR2 YYNGEE. The CDR3 loop spans 11 amino acids. The CDR3 DNA reads TGTGCCAGCAGCGTCAGACAGGGTGCCACCTTC. Amino acids: CASSVRQGATF. The full variable domain, in which reference TRBV9 and TRBJ2-7 provide the parts outside the CDR3, is DSGVTQTPKHLITATGQRVTLRCSPRSGDLSVYWYQQSLDQGLQFLIQYYNGEERAKGNILERFSAQQFPDLHSELNLSSLELGDSALYFCASSVRQGATFGPGTRLTVT.

The V and J genes are TRBV4-3 and TRBJ2-1; D unclear. Trimming left V 4 bases short and J 0 bases short, with 16 bases between. The CDR3 loop spans 17 amino acids. Germline CDR1 is LGHNA and CDR2 is YSLEER. The CDR3 region is CASSPWAGGSSYNEQFF. Written as DNA, the CDR3 is TGCGCCAGCAGCCCCTGGGCCGGCGGTAGCTCCTACAATGAGCAGTTCTTC.

V is TRBV6-5 and J is TRBJ2-3, with D tentatively TRBD1 or TRBD2 (5 bases each). The CDR3 length is 14 residues. The V gene lost 2 bases and the J gene lost 4 bases, with 10 bases spanning the gap. CDR1 MNHEY and CDR2 SVGAGI come from the germline V gene. DNA of the CDR3: TGTGCCAGCAGTTACGGCAGGGAGTCAGATACGCAGTATTTT. Translating it yields CASSYGRESDTQYF.

The chain couples TRBV5-6 to TRBJ1-5; D not resolved. Germline lookup yields CDR1 SGHDT and CDR2 YYEEEE. With 3 bases removed from V and 5 bases from J, the gap between germline ends came to 6 bases. The CDR3 extends over 12 amino acids. This CDR3 is CASSSLYQPQHF. CDR3 in DNA: TGTGCCAGCAGCTCCCTATATCAGCCCCAGCATTTT.

Note on this clone: Other DNA sequences from this sample encode an identical CDR3 as well. The V gene is TRBV4-2, the J gene TRBJ2-7; 12 nucleotides match TRBD2. Per the germline V gene, CDR1 is LGHNA and CDR2 is YNFKEQ. The V gene end was trimmed by 0 bases and the J gene end by 4 bases; junction bases not matched to a gene: 1. The CDR3 is 15 amino acids. CDR3: CASSQDLAGGYEQYF. The DNA for the CDR3 is TGTGCCAGCAGCCAAGATCTAGCGGGGGGGTACGAGCAGTACTTC.

V and J are TRBV5-4 and TRBJ2-5; 9 bases line up with TRBD2. The length of the CDR3 is 17 residues. Trimming cost V 3 bases and J 5 bases; bases outside gene matches: 14. The V gene's germline CDR1 is SGHNT and CDR2 YYREEE (reference sequence). In nucleotides, the CDR3 is TGTGCCAGCAGCTCCGAAGGGCTAGCGGGGATGTTCGAGACCCAGTACTTC. Protein: CASSSEGLAGMFETQYF.

This chain joins TRBV2 and TRBJ2-7, with D tentatively TRBD1 (5 bases). The V end was cut by 7 bases, the J end by 2 bases, with 15 bases between. The CDR3 is 14 residues long. Germline CDR1 is SNHLY and CDR2 is FYNNEI. In DNA, the CDR3 is TGTGCCAGCACTTTCAGGGAAGGGGCCTACGAGCAGTACTTC. Translating it yields CASTFREGAYEQYF.

A remark on this clone: It is likely a read error, because the conserved phenylalanine at the end of the CDR3 is missing. The limits of the CDR3 on the DNA are not certain, so only TCRdb's listed CDR3 is given. J is TRBJ2-7 and V is TRBV5-1; the table's D call TRBD1 went unverified against the DNA. The CDR3 region is 9 residues in length, termini included. The germline CDR1 and CDR2 sequences are SGHRS and YFSETQ. CDR3: CATRIFGDI.

This chain links TRBV5-8 with TRBJ2-3, with D perhaps matching TRBD2 (6 bases). Trimming removed 4 bases from V and 1 base from J, with 19 bases in between. The CDR3 runs 17 residues. CDR1 and CDR2 (germline): SGHTS, YDEGEE. In DNA form, the CDR3 reads TGTGCCAGCAGCCGGGACCTCGGACTAAGGGGCACAGATACGCAGTATTTT. It translates to CASSRDLGLRGTDTQYF.

CDR3 sequence (DNA): TGTGCCAGCAGCCCACCAGGGGCTAGCATTCAGACCCAGTACTTC. This gives the protein CASSPPGASIQTQYF. J is TRBJ2-5 and V is TRBV7-2, with D possibly being TRBD1 (6 bases). The germline CDR1 and CDR2 sequences are SGHTA and FQGNSA. V was shortened by 5 bases and J by 6 bases, with 19 bases between the two germline ends. The CDR3 extends over 15 amino acids. Drawing the rest from reference TRBV7-2 and TRBJ2-5, the complete variable domain is GAGVSQSPSNKVTEKGKDVELRCDPISGHTALYWYRQSLGQGLEFLIYFQGNSAPDKSGLPSDRFSAERTGGSVSTLTIQRTQQEDSAVYLCASSPPGASIQTQYFGPGTRLLVL.

The V and J genes are TRBV9 and TRBJ2-5; D possibly matches TRBD1 or TRBD2 (5 bases each). V lost 4 bases and J 3 bases, leaving 10 bases between the germline ends. Germline CDR1 is SGDLS and CDR2 is YYNGEE. The CDR3 consists of 13 residues. The CDR3 reads CASSTGAEETQYF. The CDR3 nucleotides read TGTGCCAGCAGCACCGGGGCGGAAGAGACCCAGTACTTC.

This clone was observed once. The V gene is TRBV2, the J gene TRBJ2-3; 14 bases match TRBD2. Germline values: CDR1 SNHLY, CDR2 FYNNEI. The junction had 6 bases not matched to a gene; V was cut back by 5 bases and J by 8 bases. This CDR3 spans 15 amino acids. CDR3 amino acids: CASSPEGLAGATQYF. The DNA for the CDR3 is TGTGCCAGCAGTCCTGAGGGACTAGCGGGAGCTACGCAGTATTTT.